Following are 27 T cell receptor beta chains from one sample sequenced in a study of shared clonotypes between healthy human individuals. The assay was immunoSEQ multiplex PCR, and TCRdb's table has in-frame clones only and misses some. The sample lists about 2.3 million clones; 92% were seen once. Sequencing was performed on naive CD4+ T cells from PBMCs. The subset here: CD45RA+ positively selected. Receptors originate from a young man in good health. Some clones in this sample may be carry-over from other donors' samples.

The rearrangement uses TRBV10-3 and TRBJ1-5, with 8 bases lining up with TRBD1. V was pared by 10 bases and J by 2 bases, with 10 bases of the junction left unmatched. This CDR3 contains 15 residues. CDR1 ENHRY and CDR2 SYGVKD come from the germline V gene. The CDR3 loop reads CATQGAIRGNQPQHF. CDR3 DNA: TGTGCCACCCAGGGGGCCATCAGAGGCAATCAGCCCCAGCATTTT.

V gene TRBV7-2 combines with J gene TRBJ2-1; TRBD2 matches 10 bases. CDR1 SGHTA and CDR2 FQGNSA come from the germline V gene. The V and J ends lost 7 bases and 4 bases, in that order; junction bases with no gene match: 16. The CDR3 runs 18 residues. Here the CDR3 reads CASTGGSGRALSYNEQFF. The CDR3 DNA reads TGTGCCAGCACAGGGGGAAGCGGGAGGGCCCTTTCTTACAATGAGCAGTTCTTC.

On this clone itself: The CDR3 does not close with the conserved phenylalanine or tryptophan, likely indicating a read error. Because the CDR3's place on the DNA is in doubt, the DNA is left out and the CDR3 is given as listed by TCRdb. V usage is TRBV6-1 and J usage is TRBJ2-7; the tabulated D call, TRBD2, remains unverified against the DNA. Germline-derived CDR1 and CDR2 are MNHNS and SASEGT. The CDR3 region is 15 residues in length, termini included. The CDR3 loop is CASSEDRRSLLSPPS.

This rearrangement joins TRBV6-5 to TRBJ1-6; TRBD1 agrees at 8 bases. After removal of 0 bases from V and 8 bases from J, the junction contained 3 bases not matched to a gene. Germline CDR1 and CDR2: MNHEY and SVGAGI. The CDR3 is made up of 15 amino acids. The CDR3 sequence: CASSYSMDRDSPLHF. DNA of the CDR3: TGTGCCAGCAGTTACTCGATGGACAGGGATTCACCCCTCCACTTT.

Turning to this clone: Within the sample, other DNA sequences also encode this same CDR3. The chain employs TRBV7-6 and TRBJ2-1; 7 bases are shared with TRBD2. Germline V gene data show CDR1 as SGHVS and CDR2 as FNYEAQ. V dropped 1 base and J dropped 0; count of bases not matched to a gene: 0. The CDR3 loop spans 15 amino acids. CDR3 sequence reads: CASSLGGGSYNEQFF. CDR3 bases: TGTGCCAGCAGCTTAGGGGGGGGCTCCTACAATGAGCAGTTCTTC.

V and J are TRBV4-1 and TRBJ2-7; TRBD2 aligns across 10 bases. The CDR3 has 18 residues. The germline gives CDR1 MGHRA, CDR2 YSYEKL. Trimming removed 0 bases from V and 0 bases from J; junction bases left unmatched: 8. CDR3 sequence (DNA): TGCGCCAGCAGCCAAGATCCTTCGGCTAGCGGGAGCTCCTACGAGCAGTACTTC. Its protein is CASSQDPSASGSSYEQYF.

Note on this clone: Distinct nucleotide sequences in the sample also encode this CDR3. This sequence joins TRBV6-5 and TRBJ2-1; D remains ambiguous. Germline V gene lookup returns CDR1 MNHEY and CDR2 SVGAGI. This CDR3 is 13 amino acids long. V was clipped by 0 bases and J by 4 bases, with 4 bases between them. The CDR3 DNA sequence: TGTGCCAGCAGTTACTCCGGGTACAATGAGCAGTTCTTC. Translating it yields CASSYSGYNEQFF.

The V gene is TRBV5-6, the J gene TRBJ1-2; possible D gene TRBD1, 5 bases. The CDR3 extends over 14 amino acids. The germline V gene has CDR1 SGHDT and CDR2 YYEEEE. V was shortened by 4 bases and J by 2 bases, with 12 bases between the two germline ends. The CDR3 DNA reads as TGTGCCAGCAGCGGGGGAGCAGGGAACTATGGCTACACCTTC. Encoded protein: CASSGGAGNYGYTF.

CDR3 nucleotide sequence: TGTGCCAGCCAAGGACAGGGCCTTAATGAAAAACTGTTTTTT. Its protein is CASQGQGLNEKLFF. The chain carries TRBV28 and TRBJ1-4; 8 positions agree with TRBD1. Germline V gene data show CDR1 as MDHEN and CDR2 as SYDVKM. With V trimmed by 8 bases and J by 4 bases, 6 bases remained unmatched. CDR3 length: 14 amino acids.

V is TRBV29-1 and J is TRBJ1-1, with unresolved D. This CDR3 contains 12 residues. In germline, CDR1 is SQVTM, CDR2 ANQGSEA. Trimming took off 7 bases at V and 3 bases at J, with 12 bases between the two ends. The CDR3: CSAQVLDTEAFF. CDR3 bases: TGCAGCGCCCAGGTGTTAGACACTGAAGCTTTCTTT.

The gene calls are TRBV19 and TRBJ1-1; tentatively, D is TRBD1 (6 bases). This CDR3 is built from 13 residues. Germline CDR1 is LNHDA and CDR2 is SQIVND (reference sequence). V was clipped by 7 bases and J by 3 bases, with 12 bases between them. For the CDR3, the DNA is TGTGCCAGTACCACGACAGGTGACACTGAAGCTTTCTTT. Its protein is CASTTTGDTEAFF.

The chain links TRBV7-2 to TRBJ2-3; D may be TRBD1 (6 bases). V was shortened by 3 bases and J by 5 bases, with 15 bases between the two germline ends. Germline lookup yields CDR1 SGHTA and CDR2 FQGNSA. This CDR3 region has 15 residues. The CDR3 loop reads CASSFSQGIGDTQYF. The CDR3 DNA follows: TGTGCCAGCAGCTTTTCACAGGGTATTGGAGATACGCAGTATTTT.

The chain employs TRBV28 and TRBJ1-1; possibly TRBD1 for D (6 bases). V dropped 6 bases and J dropped 6 bases, with 17 bases sitting between them. The CDR3 covers 14 residues. The V gene's germline CDR1 is MDHEN and CDR2 SYDVKM. The CDR3 DNA follows: TGTGCCAGCAGCGAAGGGGGGGTGGGTGCTGAAGCTTTCTTT. This sequence encodes CASSEGGVGAEAFF.

The rearrangement joins TRBV11-2 to TRBJ2-7; TRBD1 or TRBD2 may be the D gene (5 bases each). Trimming removed 5 bases from V and 3 bases from J, with 26 bases in between. CDR1 is SGHAT and CDR2 is FQNNGV in the germline V gene. The length of the CDR3 is 18 residues. The CDR3 sequence: CASSPRQITGTHHYEQYF. CDR3 DNA: TGTGCCAGCAGCCCCCGACAGATTACGGGAACTCACCACTACGAGCAGTACTTC.

This clone came up a few times. This same CDR3 is encoded by further DNA sequences in the sample. The CDR3 coding sequence is TGTGCCAGCAGTTCCCTCTCCTACGAGCAGTACTTC. The encoded protein is CASSSLSYEQYF. This chain joins TRBV28 and TRBJ2-7; D is ambiguous. CDR1 is MDHEN and CDR2 is SYDVKM in the germline V gene. V gave up 4 bases and J gave up 0 bases, with 4 bases separating them. There are 12 residues in the CDR3.

The chain couples TRBV14 to TRBJ1-4, with unresolved D. Germline values: CDR1 SGHDN, CDR2 FVKESK. The CDR3 is made up of 15 amino acids. V was pared by 2 bases and J by 7 bases, with 14 bases between. In DNA, the CDR3 is TGTGCCAGCAGCCAAATAGGGCAGCTTTCTGAAAAACTGTTTTTT. Protein sequence: CASSQIGQLSEKLFF.

The gene calls are TRBV18 and TRBJ2-1; D ambiguous. There are 11 residues in the CDR3. The V and J ends lost 3 bases and 13 bases respectively, with 10 bases between them. Looked up from germline, CDR1 is KGHSH and CDR2 is LQKENI. DNA for the CDR3: TGTGCCAGCTCACCCCAGCTGATTCAGTTCTTC. Translated: CASSPQLIQFF. Full variable domain (outside the CDR3, taken from reference TRBV18 and TRBJ2-1): NAGVMQNPRHLVRRRGQEARLRCSPMKGHSHVYWYRQLPEEGLKFMVYLQKENIIDESGMPKERFSAEFPKEGPSILRIQQVVRGDSAAYFCASSPQLIQFFGPGTRLTVL.

This chain uses TRBV5-1 with TRBJ2-5, with D maybe TRBD1 (6 bases). The CDR3 has 18 residues. CDR1 is SGHRS and CDR2 is YFSETQ in the germline V gene. V lost 0 bases to trimming and J lost 0 bases, with 18 bases between them. The CDR3 nucleotides read TGCGCCAGCAGCTTGGGTTTGGGCCTCCGGGACAACCAAGAGACCCAGTACTTC. Amino acid sequence: CASSLGLGLRDNQETQYF.

The chain couples TRBV7-3 to TRBJ2-3; 7 nucleotides align to TRBD2. The V segment lost 4 bases and the J segment 4 bases; nucleotides outside the gene matches: 5. The CDR3 extends over 14 amino acids. Germline V gene lookup returns CDR1 SGHTA and CDR2 FQGTGA. The CDR3 loop is CASSSHREADTQYF. CDR3 coding DNA: TGTGCCAGCAGCTCCCACCGGGAGGCAGATACGCAGTATTTT.

CDR3 DNA: TGTGCCAGCAGCGGGCAGATAGGGCATAAGGGAAACACCATATATTTT. The encoded protein is CASSGQIGHKGNTIYF. The chain employs TRBV9 and TRBJ1-3; no firm D call. The V and J ends lost 3 bases and 4 bases respectively, with 17 bases between them. The CDR3 runs 16 residues. Germline-derived CDR1 and CDR2 are SGDLS and YYNGEE.

The chain carries TRBV15 and TRBJ1-4; possible D gene TRBD1, 6 bases. The V end lost 1 base, the J end lost 2 bases, and 8 bases lay between the germline ends. The CDR3 totals 15 residues. CDR1 is LNHNV and CDR2 is YYDKDF in the germline V gene (reference sequence). The CDR3 bases are TGTGCCACCAGCAGAGCTGGACAGACTAATGAAAAACTGTTTTTT. Amino acid sequence: CATSRAGQTNEKLFF.

The CDR3 reads CASSWNDRVRGYTF. CDR3 sequence (DNA): TGTGCCAGCAGCTGGAACGACAGGGTCAGAGGCTACACCTTC. The chain joins TRBV7-2 to TRBJ1-2; 7 bases are shared with TRBD1. The CDR3 totals 14 residues. With V trimmed by 4 bases and J by 8 bases, 10 bases remained unmatched. CDR1 is SGHTA, CDR2 FQGNSA, per germline. Together with reference TRBV7-2 and TRBJ1-2, the CDR3 gives the full variable domain: GAGVSQSPSNKVTEKGKDVELRCDPISGHTALYWYRQSLGQGLEFLIYFQGNSAPDKSGLPSDRFSAERTGGSVSTLTIQRTQQEDSAVYLCASSWNDRVRGYTFGSGTRLTVV.

The chain uses TRBV9 and TRBJ2-1, with no clear D. Germline assignment: CDR1 SGDLS and CDR2 YYNGEE. The CDR3 is 15 amino acids. Trimming took 4 bases from V and 3 from J, leaving 14 bases between them. The CDR3 loop is CASSPYGRNYNEQFF. DNA for the CDR3: TGTGCCAGCAGCCCCTACGGTAGGAACTACAATGAGCAGTTCTTC.

The chain is built from TRBV25-1 and TRBJ1-2; TRBD1 matches 9 bases. The ends lost 3 bases at V and 6 bases at J; junction bases unmatched: 14. CDR1 and CDR2 (germline): MGHDK, SYGVNS. The CDR3 covers 17 residues. For the CDR3, the DNA is TGTGCCAGCAGTGAGACGAAGGGGACAGGGACGGTGAATGGCTACACCTTC. Encoded protein: CASSETKGTGTVNGYTF.

The rearrangement uses TRBV6-6 and TRBJ1-1, with D perhaps TRBD1 (5 bases). There are 13 residues in the CDR3. V lost 5 bases and J 5 bases, leaving 12 bases between the germline ends. Germline-derived CDR1 and CDR2 are MNHNY and SVGAGI (reference sequence). DNA of the CDR3: TGTGCCAGCAGTCCCCAGGGTGGAACTGAAGCTTTCTTT. This codes for CASSPQGGTEAFF.

The chain is built from TRBV6-5 and TRBJ2-1, with 7 bases identical to TRBD1. With V trimmed by 0 bases and J by 8 bases, 10 bases remained unmatched. This CDR3 is built from 16 residues. Germline V gene sequence: CDR1 MNHEY, CDR2 SVGAGI. Here the CDR3 reads CASSYSINRGVDEQFF. The CDR3 DNA reads as TGTGCCAGCAGTTACTCGATAAACAGGGGAGTCGATGAGCAGTTCTTC.

As for this clone: Other DNA sequences in this specimen translate into the identical CDR3. The chain links TRBV5-1 to TRBJ2-2; 7 nucleotides match TRBD2. CDR1 SGHRS and CDR2 YFSETQ come from the germline V gene. V was pared by 0 bases and J by 3 bases, with 2 bases of the junction left unmatched. CDR3 length equals 15 residues. The CDR3 protein is CASSLVAGDTGELFF. DNA of the CDR3: TGCGCCAGCAGCTTGGTGGCGGGAGACACCGGGGAGCTGTTTTTT.